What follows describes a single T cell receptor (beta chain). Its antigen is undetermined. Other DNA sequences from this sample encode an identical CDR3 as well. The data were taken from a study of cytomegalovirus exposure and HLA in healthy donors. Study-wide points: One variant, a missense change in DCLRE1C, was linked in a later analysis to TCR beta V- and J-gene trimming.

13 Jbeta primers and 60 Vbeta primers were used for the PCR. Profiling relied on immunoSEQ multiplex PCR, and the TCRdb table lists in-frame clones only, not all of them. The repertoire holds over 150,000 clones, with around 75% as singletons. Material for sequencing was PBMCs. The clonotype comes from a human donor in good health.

CDR3 bases: TGCGCCAGCAGCTTAGCGGGGGGGTTGTACAATGAGCAGTTCTTC. Its translation: CASSLAGGLYNEQFF. The chain couples TRBV5-1 to TRBJ2-1; 10 positions match TRBD2. The trim removed 2 bases at V and 4 bases at J, leaving 3 bases unmatched. Germline loops: CDR1 SGHRS, CDR2 YFSETQ. The CDR3 extends over 15 amino acids.